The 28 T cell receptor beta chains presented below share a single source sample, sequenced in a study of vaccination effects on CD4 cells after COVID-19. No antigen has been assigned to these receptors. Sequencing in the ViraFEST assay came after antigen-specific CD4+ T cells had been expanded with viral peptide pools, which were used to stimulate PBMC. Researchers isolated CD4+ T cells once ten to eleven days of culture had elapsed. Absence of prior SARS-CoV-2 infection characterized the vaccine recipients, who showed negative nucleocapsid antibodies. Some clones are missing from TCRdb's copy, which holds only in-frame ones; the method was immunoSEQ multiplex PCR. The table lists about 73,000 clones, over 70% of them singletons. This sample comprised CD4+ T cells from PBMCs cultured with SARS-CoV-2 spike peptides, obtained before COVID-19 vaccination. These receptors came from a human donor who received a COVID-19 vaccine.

In DNA, the CDR3 is TGTGCCACCAGTGAGGGATGGGAGACCCAGTACTTC. It codes for CATSEGWETQYF. The rearrangement uses TRBV24-1 and TRBJ2-5; D gene ambiguous. In germline, CDR1 is KGHDR, CDR2 SFDVKD. The CDR3 sequence is 12 residues long. Trimming shortened V by 4 bases and J by 5 bases, and 7 bases separated the two germline ends.

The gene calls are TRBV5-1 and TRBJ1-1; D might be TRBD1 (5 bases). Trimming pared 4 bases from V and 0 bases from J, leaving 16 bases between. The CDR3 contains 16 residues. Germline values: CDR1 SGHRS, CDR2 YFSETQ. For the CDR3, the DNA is TGCGCCAGCAGCGAACAGACTGGGGGTCTGAACACTGAAGCTTTCTTT. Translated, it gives CASSEQTGGLNTEAFF.

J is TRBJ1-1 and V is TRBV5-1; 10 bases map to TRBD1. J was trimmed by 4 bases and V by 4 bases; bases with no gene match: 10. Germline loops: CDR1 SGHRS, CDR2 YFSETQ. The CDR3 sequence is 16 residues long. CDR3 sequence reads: CASSPGQGRGGTEAFF. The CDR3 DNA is TGCGCCAGCAGCCCGGGACAGGGGAGAGGGGGCACTGAAGCTTTCTTT. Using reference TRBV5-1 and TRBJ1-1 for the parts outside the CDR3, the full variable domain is KAGVTQTPRYLIKTRGQQVTLSCSPISGHRSVSWYQQTPGQGLQFLFEYFSETQRNKGNFPGRFSGRQFSNSRSEMNVSTLELGDSALYLCASSPGQGRGGTEAFFGQGTRLTVV.

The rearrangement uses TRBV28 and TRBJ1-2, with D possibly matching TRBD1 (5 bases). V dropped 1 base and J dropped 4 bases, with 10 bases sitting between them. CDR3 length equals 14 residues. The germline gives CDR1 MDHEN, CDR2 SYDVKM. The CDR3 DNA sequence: TGTGCCAGCAGTTTATTGGGGGGTGCCTATGGCTACACCTTC. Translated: CASSLLGGAYGYTF.

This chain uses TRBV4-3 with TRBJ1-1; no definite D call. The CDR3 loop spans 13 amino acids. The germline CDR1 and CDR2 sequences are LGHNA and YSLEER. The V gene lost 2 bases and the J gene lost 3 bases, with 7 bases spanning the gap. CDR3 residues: CASSQTLYTEAFF. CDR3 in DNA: TGCGCCAGCAGCCAAACGCTTTACACTGAAGCTTTCTTT.

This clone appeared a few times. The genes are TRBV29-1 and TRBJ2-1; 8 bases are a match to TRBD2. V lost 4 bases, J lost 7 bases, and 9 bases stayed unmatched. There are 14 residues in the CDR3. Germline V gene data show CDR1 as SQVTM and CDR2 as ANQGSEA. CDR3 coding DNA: TGCAGCGTTGTTAACCAGCGGGGGTTGAATGAGCAGTTCTTC. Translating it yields CSVVNQRGLNEQFF.

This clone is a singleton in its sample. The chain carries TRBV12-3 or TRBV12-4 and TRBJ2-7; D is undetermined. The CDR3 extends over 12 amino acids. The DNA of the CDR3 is TGTGCCAGCAGTTCGCCCTCCTACGGGCAGTACGTC. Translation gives CASSSPSYGQYV.

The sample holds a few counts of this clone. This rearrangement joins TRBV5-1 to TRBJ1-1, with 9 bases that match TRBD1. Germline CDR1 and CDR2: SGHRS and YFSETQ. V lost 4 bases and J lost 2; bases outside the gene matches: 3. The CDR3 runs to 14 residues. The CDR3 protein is CASSRQGENTEAFF. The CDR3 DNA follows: TGCGCCAGCAGCCGACAGGGGGAAAACACTGAAGCTTTCTTT.

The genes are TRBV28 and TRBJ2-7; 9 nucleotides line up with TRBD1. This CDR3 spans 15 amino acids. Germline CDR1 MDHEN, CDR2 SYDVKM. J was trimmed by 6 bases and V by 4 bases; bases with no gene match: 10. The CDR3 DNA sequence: TGTGCCAGCAGTTCCTCCGGGACAGGGATCTTCGAGCAGTACGTC. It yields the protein CASSSSGTGIFEQYV.

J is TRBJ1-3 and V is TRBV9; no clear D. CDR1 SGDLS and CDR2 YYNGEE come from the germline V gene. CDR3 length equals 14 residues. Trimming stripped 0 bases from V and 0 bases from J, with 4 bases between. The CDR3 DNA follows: TGTGCCAGCAGCGTAGGAGACTCTGGAAACACCATATATTTT. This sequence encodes CASSVGDSGNTIYF.

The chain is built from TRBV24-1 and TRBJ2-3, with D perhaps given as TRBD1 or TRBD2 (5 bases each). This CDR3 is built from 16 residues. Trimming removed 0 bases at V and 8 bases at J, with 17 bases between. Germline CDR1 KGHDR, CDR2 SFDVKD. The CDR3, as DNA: TGTGCCACCAGTGATTTGGGGACGGGGTTTCTTGGTACGCAGTATTTT. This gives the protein CATSDLGTGFLGTQYF.

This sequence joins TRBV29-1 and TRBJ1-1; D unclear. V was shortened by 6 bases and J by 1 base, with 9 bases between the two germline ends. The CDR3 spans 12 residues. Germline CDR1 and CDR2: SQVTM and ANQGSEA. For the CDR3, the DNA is TGCAGCGTAGACTGGGGGAACACTGAAGCTTTCTTT. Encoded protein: CSVDWGNTEAFF.

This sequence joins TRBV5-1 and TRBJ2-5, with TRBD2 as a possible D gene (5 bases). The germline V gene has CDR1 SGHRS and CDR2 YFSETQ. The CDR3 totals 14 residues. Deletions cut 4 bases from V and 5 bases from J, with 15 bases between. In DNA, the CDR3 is TGCGCCAGCAGCCCGCCGAGGACTGCGGAGACCCAGTACTTC. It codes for CASSPPRTAETQYF. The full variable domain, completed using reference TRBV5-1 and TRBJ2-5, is KAGVTQTPRYLIKTRGQQVTLSCSPISGHRSVSWYQQTPGQGLQFLFEYFSETQRNKGNFPGRFSGRQFSNSRSEMNVSTLELGDSALYLCASSPPRTAETQYFGPGTRLLVL.

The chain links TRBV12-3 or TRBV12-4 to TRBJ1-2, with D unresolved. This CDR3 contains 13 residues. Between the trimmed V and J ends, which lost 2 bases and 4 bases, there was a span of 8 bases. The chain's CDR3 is CASSLTEVYGYTF. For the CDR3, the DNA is TGTGCCAGCAGTTTAACGGAAGTCTATGGCTACACCTTC.

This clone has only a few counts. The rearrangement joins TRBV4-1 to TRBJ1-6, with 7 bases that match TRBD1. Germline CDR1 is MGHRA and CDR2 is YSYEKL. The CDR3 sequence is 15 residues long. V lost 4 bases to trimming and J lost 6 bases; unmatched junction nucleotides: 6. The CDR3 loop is CASSLEDRANSPLHF. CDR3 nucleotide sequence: TGCGCCAGCAGCCTAGAAGACAGGGCTAATTCACCCCTCCACTTT.

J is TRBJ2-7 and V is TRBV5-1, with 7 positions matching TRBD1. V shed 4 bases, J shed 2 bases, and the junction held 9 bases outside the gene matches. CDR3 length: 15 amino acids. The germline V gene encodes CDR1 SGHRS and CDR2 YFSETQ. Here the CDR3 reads CASSDGTATTYEQYV. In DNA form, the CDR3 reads TGCGCCAGCAGCGACGGGACAGCGACAACCTACGAGCAGTACGTC.

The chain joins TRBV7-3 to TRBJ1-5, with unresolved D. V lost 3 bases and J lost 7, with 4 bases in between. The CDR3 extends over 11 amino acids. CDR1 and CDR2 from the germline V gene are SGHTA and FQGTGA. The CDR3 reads CASSFGQPQHF. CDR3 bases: TGTGCCAGCAGCTTCGGCCAGCCCCAGCATTTT.

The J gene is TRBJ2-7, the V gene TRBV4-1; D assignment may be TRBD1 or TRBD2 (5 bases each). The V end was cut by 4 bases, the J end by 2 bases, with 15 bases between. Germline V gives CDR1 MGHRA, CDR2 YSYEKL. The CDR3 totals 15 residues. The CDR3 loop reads CASSPTAGGTYEQYV. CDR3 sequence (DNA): TGCGCCAGCAGCCCCACGGCTGGGGGAACCTACGAGCAGTACGTC.

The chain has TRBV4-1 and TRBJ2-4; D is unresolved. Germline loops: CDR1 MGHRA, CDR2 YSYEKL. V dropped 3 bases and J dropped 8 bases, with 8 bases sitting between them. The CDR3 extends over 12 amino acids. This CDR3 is CASSQSQHIQYF. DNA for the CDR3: TGCGCCAGCAGCCAGTCTCAACACATTCAGTACTTC.

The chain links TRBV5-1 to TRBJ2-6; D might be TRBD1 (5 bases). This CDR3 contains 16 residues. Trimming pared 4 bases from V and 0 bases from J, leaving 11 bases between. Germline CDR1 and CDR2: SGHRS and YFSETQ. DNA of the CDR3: TGCGCCAGCAGCCTGACAGTTAACTCTGGGGCCAACGTCCTGACTTTC. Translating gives CASSLTVNSGANVLTF.

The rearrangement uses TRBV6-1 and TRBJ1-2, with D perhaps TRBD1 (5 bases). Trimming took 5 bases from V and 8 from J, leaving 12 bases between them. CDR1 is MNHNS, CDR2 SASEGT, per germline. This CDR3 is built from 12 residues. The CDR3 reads CASSPTGDGYTF. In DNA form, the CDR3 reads TGTGCCAGCAGTCCGACGGGGGACGGCTACACCTTC.

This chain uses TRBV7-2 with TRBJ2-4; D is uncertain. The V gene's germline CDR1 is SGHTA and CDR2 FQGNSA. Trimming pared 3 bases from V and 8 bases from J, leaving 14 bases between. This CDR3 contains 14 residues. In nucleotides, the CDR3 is TGTGCCAGCAGCTTGTCCCTCAACGTAGACATTCAGTACTTC. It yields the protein CASSLSLNVDIQYF.

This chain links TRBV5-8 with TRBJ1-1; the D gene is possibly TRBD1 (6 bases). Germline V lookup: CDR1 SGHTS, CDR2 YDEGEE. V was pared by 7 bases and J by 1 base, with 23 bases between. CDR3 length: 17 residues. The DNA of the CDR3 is TGTGCCAGCCCGCGAGTAACAGGGAGTTTGGCGAACACTGAAGCTTTCTTT. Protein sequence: CASPRVTGSLANTEAFF.

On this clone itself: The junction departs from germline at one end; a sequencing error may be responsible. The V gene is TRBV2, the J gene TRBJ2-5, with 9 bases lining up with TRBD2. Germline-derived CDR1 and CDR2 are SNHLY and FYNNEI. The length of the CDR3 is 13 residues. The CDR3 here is CASREGLAETQYF. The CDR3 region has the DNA TGTGCCAGCAGAGAAGGACTAGCGGAGACCCAGTACTTC.

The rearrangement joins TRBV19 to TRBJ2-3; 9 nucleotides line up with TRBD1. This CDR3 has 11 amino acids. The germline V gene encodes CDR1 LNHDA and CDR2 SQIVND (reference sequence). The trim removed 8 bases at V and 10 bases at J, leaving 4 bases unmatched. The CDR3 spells CASGDRAAQYF. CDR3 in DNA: TGTGCCAGTGGGGACAGGGCGGCGCAGTATTTT.

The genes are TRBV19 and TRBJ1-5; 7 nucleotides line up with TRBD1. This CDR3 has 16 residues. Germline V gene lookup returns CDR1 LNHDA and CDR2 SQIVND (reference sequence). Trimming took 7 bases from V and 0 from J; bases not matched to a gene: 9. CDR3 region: CASTLDRSHSNQPQHF. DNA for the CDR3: TGTGCCAGTACCCTGGACAGGAGTCATAGCAATCAGCCCCAGCATTTT.

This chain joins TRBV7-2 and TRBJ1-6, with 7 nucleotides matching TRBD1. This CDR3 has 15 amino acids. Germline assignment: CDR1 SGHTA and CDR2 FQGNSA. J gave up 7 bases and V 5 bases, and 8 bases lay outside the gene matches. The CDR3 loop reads CASSPPTGRNSPLHF. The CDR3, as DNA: TGTGCCAGCAGCCCCCCGACAGGGAGAAATTCACCCCTCCACTTT.

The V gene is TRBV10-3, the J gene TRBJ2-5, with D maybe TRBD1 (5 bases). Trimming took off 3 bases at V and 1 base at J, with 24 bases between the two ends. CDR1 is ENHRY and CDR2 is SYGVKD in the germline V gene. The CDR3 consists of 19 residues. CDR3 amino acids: CAISDIGGRVSVSQETQYF. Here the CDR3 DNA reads TGTGCCATCAGTGATATTGGTGGCAGGGTTTCTGTGAGCCAAGAGACCCAGTACTTC.